The source of this T cell receptor beta chain is a study of molecular identifiers for immune sequencing clone quantification (dated by TCRdb to 2017 to 2018). Study-wide context: For a replicate experiment, RNA from about 20,000 or 100,000 naive CD8 T cells was divided into five aliquots, of which four were sequenced. The study was a methods study using CD8 T cells to benchmark molecular-identifier clustering-based TCR repertoire sequencing (MIDCIRS) and TCR RNA copy counting.

This clonotype was observed a handful of times. Its cognate antigen has yet to be identified. Within one base of it there is no much larger clone, and no base qualities were kept. Overall study outcomes, separate from this receptor: The sizes of highly expanded clones could end up underestimated when identical TCR molecules share a barcode. Spiked-in Jurkat TCR RNA equal to a single cell's worth was reported to be detectable even within 1,100,000 naive CD8 T cells. Spiked-in Jurkat TCR RNA (10 copies' worth), which is not part of the donor repertoire, was contained in the naive libraries. Modeling indicated approximately 2.7 TCR RNA copies recovered per cell, compared with roughly 10 by digital PCR, which implies a capture efficiency of 25% to 35%. Clones above 20 RNA copies held over 97% of molecules in CMV-specific effector cells but under 1% in naive cells. When barcode sub-clustering was left out, chimeric consensus sequences inflated TCR diversity, with chimeras reaching as high as 47%.

Naive CD8 T cell libraries were made from around 18,000 to 910,000 sorted cells using 10%, 30% or 50% of purified RNA. Naive CD8 T cells, defined as CD8+CD4-CCR7+CD45RA+, were FACS-sorted into RLT Plus buffer on a BD FACSAria II. To test detection sensitivity, Jurkat RNA equivalent to approximately ten TCR copies was spiked into samples of about 19,000-1,000,000 naive CD8 T cells. CD8 T cells were enriched with RosetteSep CD8+ T Cell Enrichment Cocktail and Ficoll-Paque, followed by ACK red cell lysis. Library method: PCR. TCRdb shows the sequencer as Illumina HiSeq 4000. Bulk TCR libraries were made following a previously described method, with the TCR primers given in Table S5. Total RNA was purified with the Qiagen AllPrep DNA/RNA kit. Reads from multiple sequencing runs of the same library were pooled before analysis. In the original analysis: Reads were retained only if their TCR constant sequence matched exactly, and those retained reads were trimmed to 150 nt and grouped according to their 12-nt molecular barcodes. Reads in each barcode group were sub-clustered using a 15% Levenshtein threshold, and a quality-weighted consensus sequence was built for each RNA molecule. Non-functional sequences were discarded, and so were lower-count sequences lying one edit away from another sequence. Based on fitting two negative binomial distributions, any barcode sub-cluster with under 20% of the maximum read count was discarded. TCRdb itself trimmed the public reads at Q25 with fastp, ran MiXCR and retained productive beta chains. When rows share a CDR3 protein, they turn into one entry using the most common DNA and genes. The V and J calls, along with clone size, are taken from TCRdb and not from the paper's own processing. Here the sample has around 460,000 distinct CDR3 sequences; 20% to 25% occur a single time. The ten largest clones represent around 0.84% of the sample.

The source material was naive CD8+ T cells from blood, with Jurkat cell RNA spiked in. Read against the paper, the sample's cell subset or site label means: FACS-sorted CD8+CD4-CCR7+CD45RA+ naive T cells. The sequence was collected from a human donor in good health. Some libraries in this study had Jurkat cell RNA spiked in.

In nucleotides, the sequence is TGTGCCAGCATTGGTAGCGGAGAAGAGACCCAGTACTTC. Its coded protein is CASIGSGEETQYF. The chain links TRBV2 with TRBJ2-5; the D gene is possibly TRBD2, with 6 bases matching. The germline V gene sets CDR1 to SNHLY and CDR2 to FYNNEI. From its cysteine to its phenylalanine, the CDR3 spans 13 amino acids. CDR3 DNA only is kept here, 39 bases in frame from base 1. V and J are truncated by 7 bases and 3 bases respectively, leaving an intervening sequence of 12 bases.